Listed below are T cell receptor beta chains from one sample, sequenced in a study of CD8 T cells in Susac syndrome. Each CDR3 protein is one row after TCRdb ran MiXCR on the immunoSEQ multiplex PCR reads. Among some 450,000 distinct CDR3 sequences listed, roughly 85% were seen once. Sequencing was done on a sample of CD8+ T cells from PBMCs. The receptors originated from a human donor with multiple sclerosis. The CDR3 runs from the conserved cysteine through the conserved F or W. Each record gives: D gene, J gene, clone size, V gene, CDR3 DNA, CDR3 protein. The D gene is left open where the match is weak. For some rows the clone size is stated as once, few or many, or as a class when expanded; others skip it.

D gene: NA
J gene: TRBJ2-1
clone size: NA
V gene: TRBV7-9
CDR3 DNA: TGTGCCAGCAGCTTATGGCGGTCCAGCACGTACAATGAGCAGTTCTTC
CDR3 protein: CASSLWRSSTYNEQFF

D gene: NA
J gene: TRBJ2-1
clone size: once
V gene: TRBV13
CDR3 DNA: TGTGCCAGCAGTTCCGATTCTAATGAGCAGTTCTTC
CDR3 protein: CASSSDSNEQFF

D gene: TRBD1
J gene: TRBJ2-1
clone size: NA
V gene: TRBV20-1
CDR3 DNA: TGCAGTGCTTCCTCCGAGAACAGGGGGCGCTTGCAGTTCTTC
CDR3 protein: CSASSENRGRLQFF

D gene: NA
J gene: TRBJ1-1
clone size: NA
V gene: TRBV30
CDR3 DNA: TGTGCCTGGAGGACGGGACAAAAGACTTTCTTT
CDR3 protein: CAWRTGQKTFF

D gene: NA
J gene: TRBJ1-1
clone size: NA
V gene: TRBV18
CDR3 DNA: TGTGCCAGCTCGCCTGGAGACGTATCGAACACTGAAGCTTTCTTT
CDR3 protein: CASSPGDVSNTEAFF

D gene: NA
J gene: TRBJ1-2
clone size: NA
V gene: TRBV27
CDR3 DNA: TGTGCCAGCAGTTTACTCGGGACGGGGAATGGCTACACCTTC
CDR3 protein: CASSLLGTGNGYTF

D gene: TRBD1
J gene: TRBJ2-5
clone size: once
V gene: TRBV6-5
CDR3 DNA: TGTGCCAGCAGTTACTCGACAGGGTGGGAGACCCAGTACTTC
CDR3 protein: CASSYSTGWETQYF

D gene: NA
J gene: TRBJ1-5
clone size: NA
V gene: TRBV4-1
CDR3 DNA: TGCGCCAGCAGCCAAGAGGAACAGGGAAGCAATCAGCCCCAGCATTTT
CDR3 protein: CASSQEEQGSNQPQHF

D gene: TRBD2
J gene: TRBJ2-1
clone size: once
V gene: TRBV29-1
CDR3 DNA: TGCAGCGTAGGAGGGACTAGCGGGACTCAATTATACAATGAGCAGTTCTTC
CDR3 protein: CSVGGTSGTQLYNEQFF

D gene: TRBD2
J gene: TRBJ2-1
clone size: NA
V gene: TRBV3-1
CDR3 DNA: TGTGCCAGCAGCCAAGATTGGGCTAGCGGGAAGCATGAGCAGTTCTTC
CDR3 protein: CASSQDWASGKHEQFF

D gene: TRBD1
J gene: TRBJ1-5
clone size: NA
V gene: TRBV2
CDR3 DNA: TGTGCCAGCAGTGAAATAGGACAGGGCGCAGATCAGCCCCAGCATTTT
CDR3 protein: CASSEIGQGADQPQHF

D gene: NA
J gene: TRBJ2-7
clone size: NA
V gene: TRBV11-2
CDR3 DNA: TGTGCCAGCAGCCTTTGGGACACTCCCTACGAGCAGTACTTC
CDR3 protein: CASSLWDTPYEQYF

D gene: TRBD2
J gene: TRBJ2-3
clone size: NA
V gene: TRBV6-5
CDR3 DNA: TGTGCCAGCAGTTACCCTAGCGGGGGGGCAACAGATACTCAGTATTTT
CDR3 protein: CASSYPSGGATDTQYF

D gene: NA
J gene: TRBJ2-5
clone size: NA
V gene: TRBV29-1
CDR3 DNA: TGCAGCGTTGAAGCTCCGGGGCCAGAGTACCAAGAGACCCAGTACTTC
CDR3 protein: CSVEAPGPEYQETQYF

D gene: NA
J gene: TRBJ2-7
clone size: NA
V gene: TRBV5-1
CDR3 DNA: TGCGCCAGCAGCTTGGGGGTGATTACGGAGCAGTACTTC
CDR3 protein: CASSLGVITEQYF

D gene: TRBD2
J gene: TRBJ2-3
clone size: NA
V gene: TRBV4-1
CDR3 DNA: TGCGCCAGCAGCCTTACTAGCGTCAGCACAGATACGCAGTATTTT
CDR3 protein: CASSLTSVSTDTQYF

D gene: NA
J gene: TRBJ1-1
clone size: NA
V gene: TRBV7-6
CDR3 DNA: TGTGCCAGCAGCTTAGAGGCCACTTACCGAAGTTTCAGATTCGGGACTGAAGCTTTCTTT
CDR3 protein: CASSLEATYRSFRFGTEAFF

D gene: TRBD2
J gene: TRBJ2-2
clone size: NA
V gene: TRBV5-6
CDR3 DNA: TGTGCCAGCAGCTTGGCCTACGGGACAGGACGACTAGCGGGAGAAGTCACCGGGGAGCTGTTTTTT
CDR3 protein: CASSLAYGTGRLAGEVTGELFF

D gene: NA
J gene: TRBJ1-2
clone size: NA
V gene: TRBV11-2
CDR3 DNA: TGTGCCAGCAGCTTAGTGCCAGCTAACTATGGCTACACCTTC
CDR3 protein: CASSLVPANYGYTF

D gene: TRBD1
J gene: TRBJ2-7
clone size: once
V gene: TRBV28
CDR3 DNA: TGTGCCAGCAGTTTTACGCAGGGGGTTGACGAGCAGTACTTC
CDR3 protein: CASSFTQGVDEQYF

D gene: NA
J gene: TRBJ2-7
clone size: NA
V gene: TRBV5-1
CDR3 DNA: TGCGCCAGCAGCTTGGGGACACATATCTACGAGCAGTACTTC
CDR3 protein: CASSLGTHIYEQYF

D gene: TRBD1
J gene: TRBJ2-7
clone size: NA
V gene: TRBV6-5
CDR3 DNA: TGTGCCAGCAGTTTCAGGGGGCCCTCCTACGAGCAGTACTTC
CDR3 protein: CASSFRGPSYEQYF

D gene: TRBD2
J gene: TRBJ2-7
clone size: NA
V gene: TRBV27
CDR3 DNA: TGTGCCAGCTCCCGGGGGGACCGGGGCTACGAGCAGTACTTC
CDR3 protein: CASSRGDRGYEQYF

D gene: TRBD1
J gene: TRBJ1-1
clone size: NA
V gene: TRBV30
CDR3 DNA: TGTGCCTGGGGGAAGGGGACAGGGAACACTGAAGCTTTCTTT
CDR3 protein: CAWGKGTGNTEAFF

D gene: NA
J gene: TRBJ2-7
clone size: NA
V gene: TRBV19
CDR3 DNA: TGTGCCAGTAGTACACAGTCGAGCTCCTACGAGCAGTACTTC
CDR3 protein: CASSTQSSSYEQYF

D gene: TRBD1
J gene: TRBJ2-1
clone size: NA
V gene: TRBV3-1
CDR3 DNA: TGTGCCAGCAGCCAAGCTGGGACAGGGGCTCTTCTCTACAATGAGCAGTTCTTC
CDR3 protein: CASSQAGTGALLYNEQFF

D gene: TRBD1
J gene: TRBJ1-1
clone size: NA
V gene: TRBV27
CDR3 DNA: TGTGCCAGCAGTTCCGGGCAGGGGGTAAGGACTGAAGCTTTCTTT
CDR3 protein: CASSSGQGVRTEAFF

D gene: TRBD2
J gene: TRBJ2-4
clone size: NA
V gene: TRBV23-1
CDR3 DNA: TGCGCCAGCAGTCCTGGGGGGGGAGGAAGAACCAAAAACATTCAGTACTTC
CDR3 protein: CASSPGGGGRTKNIQYF

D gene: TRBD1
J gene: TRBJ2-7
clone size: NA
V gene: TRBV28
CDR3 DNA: TGTGCCAGCAGTGCCACCCCCGGGACAGAGTCCTACGAGCAGTACTTC
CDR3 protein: CASSATPGTESYEQYF

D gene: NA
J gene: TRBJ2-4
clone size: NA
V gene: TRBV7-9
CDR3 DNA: TGTGCCAGCAGCTCCCCCGGGACCAAAAACATTCAGTACTTC
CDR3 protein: CASSSPGTKNIQYF

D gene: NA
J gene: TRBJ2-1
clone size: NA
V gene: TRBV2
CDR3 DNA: TGTGCCAGCAGTGAACTCGGCCAGGGTACCTACAATGAGCAGTTCTTC
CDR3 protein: CASSELGQGTYNEQFF

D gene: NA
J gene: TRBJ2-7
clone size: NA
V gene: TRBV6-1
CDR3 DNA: TGTGCCAGCAGTGTGGAGGGCTACGAGCAGTACTTC
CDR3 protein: CASSVEGYEQYF

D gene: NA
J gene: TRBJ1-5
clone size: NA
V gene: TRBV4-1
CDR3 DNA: TGCGCCAGCAGCCAAGAGGGTAGAGGGGGTCAGCCCCAGCATTTT
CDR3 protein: CASSQEGRGGQPQHF